This TCR beta chain stems from a study of regulatory T cells in long-lasting Graves disease. Study results and caveats: Persistent patients shared more public clonotypes (roughly 2,800) than new patients (about 930).

Both iRepertoire HTBI primers and Arm-PCR of CDR3 regions were used to build the TCR beta libraries. TCRdb redid the calling of the multiplex PCR reads with MiXCR, one entry per CDR3 protein. Of about 330,000 distinct CDR3 sequences in the sample, roughly 15% were seen once. Specified time point: newly diagnosed GD, antithyroid drugs for less than 3 months. Making the TCR library involved RNA that had been extracted from PBMCs. Germline CDR1 is MNHNS and CDR2 is SASEGT. Trimming stripped 7 bases from V and 0 bases from J, with 15 bases between. This CDR3 contains 16 residues. With regard to this clonotype: The target antigen is unknown.

The sample was also linked to a second study, of T cells in Graves' hyperthyroidism and ophthalmopathy. This second report adds: The authors' 13 V-J model separated ophthalmopathy from stable hyperthyroidism.

The genes are TRBV6-1 and TRBJ1-4; no clear D gene. This material consisted of peripheral blood mononuclear cells (PBMCs), taken at new diagnosis, from a patient treated with antithyroid drugs. The TCR sequence derives from a woman between 18 and 29 years old with Graves disease. Here the CDR3 DNA reads TGTGCCAGCAAACTACGGTTGGGTGCAACTAATGAAAAACTGTTTTTT. Translation: CASKLRLGATNEKLFF.